This T cell receptor (beta chain) is drawn from a study of T cells in localized non-small cell lung cancer. A remark on this clone: The antigen is unknown.

Regarding the study as a whole: Heterogeneity is still possible, as just one tumor region was sequenced. There was higher T cell clonality in uninvolved adjacent lung than in tumor, and it was highest there. A median of about 60 of the top 100 tumor clones appeared in adjacent lung, which was paired and uninvolved. The study linked higher blood T cell density to longer overall survival.

CDR1 SGHNT and CDR2 YYREEE come from the germline V gene (reference sequence). Trimming pared 6 bases from V and 0 bases from J, leaving 16 bases between. The CDR3 is made up of 16 amino acids. TCRdb's table, derived via immunoSEQ multiplex PCR, lists solely in-frame clones and lacks some. The sample lists tens of thousands of clones; roughly 89% were seen once. The input for sequencing was peripheral blood, taken before any cancer treatment. This sequence joins TRBV5-4 and TRBJ2-1, with a possible D match to TRBD2 (5 bases). This receptor was identified in a woman aged 40 to 75 with stage I lung adenocarcinoma. As DNA, the CDR3 is TGTGCCAGCAATCCTGGACTGGCGAGCTCCTACAATGAGCAGTTCTTC. Amino acids: CASNPGLASSYNEQFF.